This TCR beta chain was identified during a study of T cell responses to AZD1222 COVID-19 vaccine. The assay was immunoSEQ multiplex PCR, and TCRdb's table has in-frame clones only and misses some. The table records about 120,000 clones, approximately 93% of them present only once. Points on this clone: Its target is not known.

Per the germline V gene, CDR1 is MNHEY and CDR2 is SVGAGI. V gave up 1 base and J gave up 2 bases; unmatched junction bases: 3. There are 16 residues in the CDR3. Study-wide points: It was only 6 or 7 AZD1222 recipients who were seropositive at baseline. Reportedly, nearly half of unique spike TCRs recognized epitopes outside B.1.351/B.1.1.7 mutations. Mostly white British, mostly female donors; authors suggested clonal diversity may be underestimated.

The V gene is TRBV6-5, the J gene TRBJ2-1, with 9 bases lining up with TRBD2. This clonotype was obtained from an adult in good health. The sequences come from peripheral blood, collected on day 0 of AZD1222 vaccination. CDR3 DNA sequence: TGTGCCAGCAGTTACTATAGCGGGAGTACCTACAATGAGCAGTTCTTC. Translation gives CASSYYSGSTYNEQFF.